The 5 T cell receptor beta chains listed next were all sequenced from one sample in a study of OX40 agonist ivuxolimab in advanced cancers. Clones were sequenced by immunoSEQ multiplex PCR, and TCRdb holds only the in-frame ones, with some missing. The sample contains roughly 66,000 clones, around nine tenths of which appear only once. The source material was CD4+ or CD8+ T cells sorted from blood, sampled in a trial of the OX40 agonist ivuxolimab. These receptors came from an adult with an advanced solid tumor such as melanoma, head and neck, liver or kidney cancer.

This clone turned up a few times. The chain joins TRBV18 to TRBJ2-2, with D tentatively TRBD1 (5 bases). Trimming removed 1 base at V and 0 bases at J, with 12 bases between. The length of the CDR3 is 17 residues. The germline V gene encodes CDR1 KGHSH and CDR2 LQKENI. As DNA, the CDR3 is TGTGCCAGCTCACCACGACAGCCCACCGCGAACACCGGGGAGCTGTTTTTT. This encodes CASSPRQPTANTGELFF.

The chain joins TRBV30 to TRBJ2-7, with D hard to call. CDR1 and CDR2 (germline): GTSNPN, SVGIG (reference sequence). V was pared by 2 bases and J by 4 bases, with 12 bases between. CDR3 length equals 13 residues. The DNA for the CDR3 is TGTGCCTGGAGTCGGCTACCTGATTACGAGCAGTACTTC. Protein product: CAWSRLPDYEQYF.

The rearrangement uses TRBV5-1 and TRBJ1-1; 9 nucleotides align to TRBD1. The CDR3 sequence is 16 residues long. Losses at the gene ends were 0 bases for V and 1 base for J; bases not matched to a gene: 4. Germline V gene sequence: CDR1 SGHRS, CDR2 YFSETQ. As DNA, the CDR3 is TGCGCCAGCAGCTTGGGACTGGGACAGGGGAACACTGAAGCTTTCTTT. Its translation is CASSLGLGQGNTEAFF.

The J gene is TRBJ2-2, the V gene TRBV19; 15 nucleotides match TRBD2. Losses at the gene ends were 3 bases for V and 4 bases for J; bases not matched to a gene: 3. The CDR3 totals 17 residues. From germline, CDR1 is LNHDA and CDR2 SQIVND (reference sequence). CDR3 in DNA: TGTGCCAGTAGTATTGGGACTAGCGGGAGGTTCACCGGGGAGCTGTTTTTT. It translates to CASSIGTSGRFTGELFF.

In its sample, this clone was seen once. The junction differs from germline at one of its ends, possibly a read error. The CDR3: CASSLQTSGRIF. CDR3 in DNA: TGTGCCAGCAGTCTCCAGACTAGCGGGAGAATCTTC. This rearrangement joins TRBV28 to TRBJ2-1, with 12 bases identical to TRBD2. The CDR3 has 12 amino acids. Germline-derived CDR1 and CDR2 are MDHEN and SYDVKM.